There are a few counts of the clone carrying this T cell receptor beta chain. Antigen unknown. The authors ran a second PCR of about 6 to 11 cycles using a sample-barcoded 5' primer and a J-beta primer mix. Samples each returned at least 2.5 million CDR3-containing paired-end reads. TCRdb used MiXCR to reprocess the 5' RACE reads, holding one entry per CDR3 protein. Here the sample spans roughly 1,000,000 distinct CDR3 sequences, 20% to 25% being singletons. The donors, healthy Caucasians from Russia, were aged about 6 to 95. This specimen belongs to a study of blood T cells in healthy people across ages. CDR1 and CDR2 from the germline V gene are SQVTM and ANQGSEA. The CDR3 has 13 residues. V lost 2 bases to trimming and J lost 4 bases, with 9 bases between them. Study-wide results and caveats: The fall in TCR beta diversity per million T cells was roughly linear with age. It was not possible, with unsorted PBMCs, to conclusively compare naive and antigen-experienced cells.

The same data also went into a second study, on T cells of mothers and their children.

This chain connects TRBV29-1 to TRBJ2-1, with D possibly matching TRBD1 (6 bases). This TCR was sampled from a girl aged 2-10 years in good health. The sample consisted of blood. Here the CDR3 DNA reads TGCAGCGTTGAAATAGGACAGTACAATGAGCAGTTCTTC. It translates to CSVEIGQYNEQFF.